In this sample, the clone carrying this TCR beta chain turned up a few times. This entry comes from a study of cytomegalovirus exposure and HLA in healthy donors. Whole-study context: Genotyping of roughly 400 donors showed that about 84% belonged to the Caucasian-associated ancestry cluster.

V gave up 4 bases and J gave up 4 bases, with 20 bases separating them. CDR1 and CDR2 from the germline V gene are SGHNT and YYREEE (reference sequence). CDR3 length: 16 amino acids. PCR was performed using 60 Vbeta and 13 Jbeta primers. Profiling relied on immunoSEQ multiplex PCR, and the TCRdb table lists in-frame clones only, not all of them. The sample lists around 160,000 clones, 60% to 80% seen once, with 6.5% to 8% in the top ten. The source material was PBMCs. The chain links TRBV5-4 to TRBJ1-1; D not resolved. The receptor was derived from a woman in her thirties or forties in good health and CMV-seropositive. CDR3 sequence reads: CASSQETSPLSTEAFF. The CDR3 coding sequence is TGTGCCAGCAGCCAAGAAACTAGTCCCCTGAGCACTGAAGCTTTCTTT. Combining the CDR3 with reference TRBV5-4 and TRBJ1-1 gives the whole variable domain ETGVTQSPTHLIKTRGQQVTLRCSSQSGHNTVSWYQQALGQGPQFIFQYYREEENGRGNFPPRFSGLQFPNYSSELNVNALELDDSALYLCASSQETSPLSTEAFFGQGTRLTVV.